This T cell receptor (beta chain) appears in the sequencing data of a study of blood T cells in healthy people across ages. Findings of the study overall: Researchers deemed the diversity estimates from one million T cells underestimates. The fall in TCR beta diversity per million T cells was roughly linear with age.

CDR1 is DFQATT, CDR2 SNEGSKA, per germline (reference sequence). The CDR3 runs 10 residues. The V end was cut by 3 bases, the J end by 6 bases, with 6 bases between. The authors ran a second PCR of about 7 to 11 cycles using a sample-barcoded 5' primer and a J-beta primer mix. Each cDNA molecule was tagged by a template-switch adaptor that had 12 random nucleotides. TCRdb reprocessed the 5' RACE reads with MiXCR, giving one entry per CDR3 protein. Of around 1,600,000 distinct CDR3 sequences in the sample, 35% to 45% were seen once. Note on this clonotype: Its antigen is not identified.

The rearrangement uses TRBV20-1 and TRBJ2-7; D is uncertain. The receptor was isolated from a woman aged 18-29 years in good health. The sequenced sample consisted of blood. The CDR3 nucleotides read TGCAGTGCTAGCGTCCCCGAGCAGTACTTC. Encoded protein: CSASVPEQYF.